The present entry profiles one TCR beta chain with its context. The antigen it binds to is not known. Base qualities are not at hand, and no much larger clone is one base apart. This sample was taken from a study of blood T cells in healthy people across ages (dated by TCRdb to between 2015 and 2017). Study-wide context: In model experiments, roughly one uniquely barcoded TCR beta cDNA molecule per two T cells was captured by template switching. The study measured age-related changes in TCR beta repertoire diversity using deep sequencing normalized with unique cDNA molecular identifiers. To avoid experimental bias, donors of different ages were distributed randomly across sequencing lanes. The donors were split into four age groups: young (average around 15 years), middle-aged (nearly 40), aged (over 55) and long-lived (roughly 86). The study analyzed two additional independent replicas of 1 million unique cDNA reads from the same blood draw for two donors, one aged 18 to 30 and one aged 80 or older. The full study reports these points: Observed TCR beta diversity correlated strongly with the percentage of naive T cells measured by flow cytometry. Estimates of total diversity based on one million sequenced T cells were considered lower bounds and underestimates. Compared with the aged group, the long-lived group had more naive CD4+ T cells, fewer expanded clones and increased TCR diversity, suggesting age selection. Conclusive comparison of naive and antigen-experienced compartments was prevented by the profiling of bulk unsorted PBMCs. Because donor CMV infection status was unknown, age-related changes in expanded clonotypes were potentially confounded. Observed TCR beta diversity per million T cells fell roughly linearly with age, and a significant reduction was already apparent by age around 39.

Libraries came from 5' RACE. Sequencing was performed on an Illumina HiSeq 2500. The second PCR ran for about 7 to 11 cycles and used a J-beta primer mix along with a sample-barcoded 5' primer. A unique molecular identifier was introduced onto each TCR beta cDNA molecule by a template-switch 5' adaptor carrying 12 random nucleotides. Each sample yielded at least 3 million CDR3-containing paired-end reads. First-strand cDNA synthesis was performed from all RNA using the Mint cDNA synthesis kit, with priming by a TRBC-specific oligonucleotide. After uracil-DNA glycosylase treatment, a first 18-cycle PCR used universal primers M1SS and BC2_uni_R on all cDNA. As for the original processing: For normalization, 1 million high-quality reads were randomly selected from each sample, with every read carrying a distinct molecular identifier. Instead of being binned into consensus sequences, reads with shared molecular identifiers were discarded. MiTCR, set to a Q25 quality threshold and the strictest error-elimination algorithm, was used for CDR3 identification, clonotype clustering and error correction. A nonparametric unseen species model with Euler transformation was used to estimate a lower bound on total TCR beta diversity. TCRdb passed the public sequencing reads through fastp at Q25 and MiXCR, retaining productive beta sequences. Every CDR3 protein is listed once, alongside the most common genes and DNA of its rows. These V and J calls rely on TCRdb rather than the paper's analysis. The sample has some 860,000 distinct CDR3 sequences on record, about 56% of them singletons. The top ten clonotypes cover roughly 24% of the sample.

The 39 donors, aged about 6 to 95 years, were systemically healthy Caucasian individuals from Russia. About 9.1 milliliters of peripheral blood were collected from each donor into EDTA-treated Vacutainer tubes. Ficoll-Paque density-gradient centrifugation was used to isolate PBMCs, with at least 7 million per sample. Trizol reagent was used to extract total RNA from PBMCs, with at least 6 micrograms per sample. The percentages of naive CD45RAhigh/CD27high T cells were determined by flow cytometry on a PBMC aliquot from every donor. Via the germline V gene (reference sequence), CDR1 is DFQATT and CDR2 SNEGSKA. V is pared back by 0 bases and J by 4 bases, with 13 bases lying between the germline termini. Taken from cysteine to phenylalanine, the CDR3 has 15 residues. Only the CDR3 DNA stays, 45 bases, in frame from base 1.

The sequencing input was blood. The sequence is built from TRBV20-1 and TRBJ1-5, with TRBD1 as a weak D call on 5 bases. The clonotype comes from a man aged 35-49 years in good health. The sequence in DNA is TGCAGTGCTAGAGACCCTGGGGGGGGAAATCAGCCCCAGCATTTT. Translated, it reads CSARDPGGGNQPQHF.